The 26 T cell receptor beta chains below come from one sample, sequenced in a study of T cells in Graves' hyperthyroidism and ophthalmopathy. Amplified regions were TCR beta CDR3 sequences from RNA transcripts. Primed by the HTBI set, a first-round RT-PCR was run on the TCR CDR3. One entry per CDR3 protein results from TCRdb running MiXCR on the multiplex PCR reads. Of more than 95,000 distinct CDR3 sequences listed, over 45% are singletons. Sequenced sample: blood. The source is a man aged 40-49 years with Graves' hyperthyroidism.

This clonotype was observed many times. This chain joins TRBV19 and TRBJ2-3, with 8 positions matching TRBD2. Germline CDR1 and CDR2: LNHDA and SQIVND (reference sequence). Losses at the gene ends were 3 bases for V and 6 bases for J; bases not matched to a gene: 5. This CDR3 is built from 14 residues. DNA of the CDR3: TGTGCCAGTAGTATCGCCGGGACTAGTGATACGCAGTATTTT. Residues: CASSIAGTSDTQYF. The whole variable domain, remainder taken from reference TRBV19 and TRBJ2-3, is DGGITQSPKYLFRKEGQNVTLSCEQNLNHDAMYWYRQDPGQGLRLIYYSQIVNDFQKGDIAEGYSVSREKKESFPLTVTSAQKNPTAFYLCASSIAGTSDTQYFGPGTRLTVL.

V usage is TRBV7-2 and J usage is TRBJ2-5; D gene unclear. CDR1 and CDR2 (germline): SGHTA, FQGNSA. CDR3 size: 15 residues. The germline V and J ends were trimmed by 5 bases and 0 bases, with 13 bases remaining between them. CDR3 nucleotide sequence: TGTGCCAGCAGCCTACCGACGGCTAACCAAGAGACCCAGTACTTC. Translating gives CASSLPTANQETQYF.

The chain links TRBV27 to TRBJ1-1; TRBD1 matches 9 bases. The junction had 4 bases not matched to a gene; V was cut back by 5 bases and J by 0 bases. From germline, CDR1 is MNHEY and CDR2 SMNVEV (reference sequence). The CDR3 extends over 15 amino acids. The CDR3 nucleotides read TGTGCCAGCAGTCCCCGGGACAGGGTGAACACTGAAGCTTTCTTT. Amino acid sequence: CASSPRDRVNTEAFF.

Of note for this clonotype: A read error may produce the germline difference seen at one junction end. The V call is TRBV20-1, the J call TRBJ2-5; D may match TRBD1 or TRBD2 (6 bases each). In germline, CDR1 is DFQATT, CDR2 SNEGSKA (reference sequence). This CDR3 region has 13 residues. CDR3 DNA sequence: TGCAGTGCTAGAGACAGGGGTGGGGAGGCCCAGGACTTC. This codes for CSARDRGGEAQDF.

This clonotype showed up many times. V is TRBV2 and J is TRBJ2-1, with D maybe TRBD1 (6 bases). Germline lookup yields CDR1 SNHLY and CDR2 FYNNEI. The CDR3 consists of 15 residues. V dropped 6 bases and J dropped 1 base, with 13 bases sitting between them. The CDR3 sequence is CASRQQGQSYNEQFF. CDR3 DNA sequence: TGTGCCAGCAGGCAACAGGGTCAGTCCTACAATGAGCAGTTCTTC.

This clonotype was counted only a few times. J is TRBJ2-5 and V is TRBV2; D is tentatively TRBD1 or TRBD2 (6 bases each). The CDR3 has 15 amino acids. Germline lookup yields CDR1 SNHLY and CDR2 FYNNEI. Trimming shortened V by 8 bases and J by 5 bases, and 21 bases separated the two germline ends. The CDR3 region has the DNA TGTGCCAGCTCACCAAAGGAGGGGGTGCGGGAGACCCAGTACTTC. Its translation: CASSPKEGVRETQYF.

At least ten counts were recorded for this clonotype. As DNA, the CDR3 is TGTGCCACCGGAAGTGGGGGGGGCAATGCCGGGGAGCTGTTTTTT. It specifies CATGSGGGNAGELFF. J is TRBJ2-2 and V is TRBV24-1; perhaps TRBD2 as D (7 bases). The germline V and J ends were trimmed by 9 bases and 6 bases, with 19 bases remaining between them. This CDR3 has 15 residues. Germline V gene sequence: CDR1 KGHDR, CDR2 SFDVKD.

The V gene is TRBV20-1, the J gene TRBJ2-7; 13 bases agree with TRBD2. The CDR3 has 16 residues. Germline CDR1 is DFQATT and CDR2 is SNEGSKA (reference sequence). V was clipped by 0 bases and J by 2 bases; unmatched bases: 4. This CDR3 reads CSAREGTSGDAYEQYF. Here the CDR3 DNA reads TGCAGTGCTAGAGAAGGGACTAGCGGGGACGCCTACGAGCAGTACTTC.

As concerns this clonotype: It is unclear where the CDR3 begins or ends on the DNA, so no DNA is shown, and the CDR3 is as TCRdb lists it. This rearrangement joins TRBV11-2 to TRBJ2-1; TRBD1, the table's D call, was not compared with the DNA. From germline, CDR1 is SGHAT and CDR2 FQNNGV. With termini counted, the CDR3 has 20 amino acids. This chain's CDR3 is CASSFYICSARTGWSNEQFF.

With respect to this clonotype: This may stem from a read error, because a much larger clone lies one nucleotide away. The chain links TRBV20-1 to TRBJ2-7, with TRBD2 matching 9 bases. Trimming removed 3 bases from V and 2 bases from J; junction bases left unmatched: 8. Germline V lookup: CDR1 DFQATT, CDR2 SNEGSKA (reference sequence). The CDR3 sequence is 15 residues long. CDR3 DNA: TGCAGTGCTAGGGGGGTTAGCGGGAGTGCCTACGAGCAGTACTTC. Amino acids: CSARGVSGSAYEQYF.

This clonotype was seen many times. The J gene is TRBJ2-7, the V gene TRBV28; TRBD2 agrees at 8 bases. The length of the CDR3 is 16 residues. The V and J ends lost 5 bases and 0 bases, in that order; junction bases with no gene match: 9. CDR1 MDHEN and CDR2 SYDVKM come from the germline V gene. The CDR3 loop reads CASSPLSGMSSYEQYF. CDR3 nucleotides: TGTGCCAGCAGTCCTCTTAGCGGGATGAGCTCCTACGAGCAGTACTTC.

There are many counts of this clonotype. The chain is built from TRBV20-1 and TRBJ2-3, with 12 bases identical to TRBD2. This CDR3 is 18 amino acids long. The germline gives CDR1 DFQATT, CDR2 SNEGSKA (reference sequence). Trimming took 6 bases from V and 1 from J; bases not matched to a gene: 14. Here the CDR3 reads CSAETSGSRGSGTDTQYF. DNA for the CDR3: TGCAGTGCGGAGACTAGCGGGAGTAGGGGGAGTGGCACAGATACGCAGTATTTT.

This clonotype was counted ten times or more. This chain connects TRBV5-1 to TRBJ2-5; D possibly corresponds to TRBD1 (6 bases). Germline V gene sequence: CDR1 SGHRS, CDR2 YFSETQ. The CDR3 length is 13 residues. Trimming cost V 3 bases and J 5 bases, with 11 bases left between them. CDR3 coding DNA: TGCGCCAGCAGCTCAGGGGCAGGTGAGACCCAGTACTTC. Amino acid sequence: CASSSGAGETQYF. Together with reference TRBV5-1 and TRBJ2-5, the CDR3 gives the full variable domain: KAGVTQTPRYLIKTRGQQVTLSCSPISGHRSVSWYQQTPGQGLQFLFEYFSETQRNKGNFPGRFSGRQFSNSRSEMNVSTLELGDSALYLCASSSGAGETQYFGPGTRLLVL.

This clonotype came up once. The chain couples TRBV7-6 to TRBJ1-3; TRBD1 might be the D (6 bases). This CDR3 has 16 amino acids. The germline CDR1 and CDR2 sequences are SGHVS and FNYEAQ. The V end lost 2 bases, the J end lost 7 bases, and 18 bases lay between the germline ends. The CDR3 loop reads CASSLRLAGGQNTIYF. Here the CDR3 DNA reads TGTGCCAGCAGCTTAAGGCTAGCGGGAGGACAGAACACCATATATTTT.

Regarding this clonotype: One end of the junction varies from germline; a read error may be responsible. The V and J genes are TRBV20-1 and TRBJ1-1, with D perhaps matching TRBD1 (5 bases). Germline loops: CDR1 DFQATT, CDR2 SNEGSKA (reference sequence). The CDR3 loop spans 13 amino acids. DNA for the CDR3: TGCAGTGCTAGAGGTGGGACTGGGACTGAAGCTGTCTTT. Protein sequence: CSARGGTGTEAVF.

J is TRBJ2-7 and V is TRBV19, with 14 bases aligning to TRBD2. CDR1 is LNHDA, CDR2 SQIVND, per germline (reference sequence). The CDR3 runs to 15 residues. V was pared by 4 bases and J by 5 bases, with 4 bases of the junction left unmatched. CDR3 sequence: CASSRGGLAGDEQYF. The CDR3 DNA follows: TGTGCCAGTAGTAGGGGGGGACTAGCGGGAGACGAGCAGTACTTC.

This clonotype has ten or more counts. The chain recombines TRBV3-1 with TRBJ1-6, with D possibly matching TRBD1 (5 bases). Trimming cost V 6 bases and J 7 bases, with 10 bases left between them. CDR1 is LGHDT and CDR2 is YNNKEL in the germline V gene (reference sequence). The CDR3 contains 13 residues. CDR3 protein: CASRAGGNSPLHF. The CDR3 nucleotides are TGTGCCAGCAGGGCCGGGGGGAATTCACCCCTCCACTTT.

Details on this clonotype: One end of the junction is discordant with germline, which a read error may explain. This chain connects TRBV9 to TRBJ2-2; 10 nucleotides agree with TRBD2. The CDR3 is 18 residues long. Germline V lookup: CDR1 SGDLS, CDR2 YYNGEE. Here the CDR3 DNA reads TGTGACAGCAGCGTAGGGGGCGCAGGGACTAGCGCAGACGGGGAGCTGTTCTTT. It encodes CDSSVGGAGTSADGELFF.

This clonotype was found many times. The chain is built from TRBV5-6 and TRBJ1-3; D not resolved. The CDR3 runs 17 residues. The V and J ends lost 1 base and 0 bases respectively, with 14 bases between them. Germline-derived CDR1 and CDR2 are SGHDT and YYEEEE. CDR3 in DNA: TGTGCCAGCAGCTTGATCAGGTCGGGCATCTCTGGAAACACCATATATTTT. Translation: CASSLIRSGISGNTIYF.

There are many counts of this clonotype. CDR3 residues: CATMQYTDTQYF. For the CDR3, the DNA is TGTGCCACAATGCAATACACAGATACGCAGTATTTT. The V gene is TRBV10-3, the J gene TRBJ2-3, with no clear D. Trimming shortened V by 10 bases and J by 2 bases, and 10 bases separated the two germline ends. CDR3 length: 12 residues. CDR1 is ENHRY and CDR2 is SYGVKD in the germline V gene.

This sequence joins TRBV20-1 and TRBJ2-7; 8 nucleotides align to TRBD2. This CDR3 region has 14 residues. The germline CDR1 and CDR2 sequences are DFQATT and SNEGSKA (reference sequence). V was clipped by 3 bases and J by 4 bases; unmatched bases: 8. The chain's CDR3 is CSARDPREGYEQYF. The CDR3 DNA reads TGCAGTGCTAGGGATCCCCGGGAGGGTTACGAGCAGTACTTC.

The table lists this clonotype with a few counts. A read error is likely, as this CDR3 ends without the conserved phenylalanine or tryptophan. V gene TRBV7-6 combines with J gene TRBJ2-2, with TRBD2 matching 7 bases. Germline loops: CDR1 SGHVS, CDR2 FNYEAQ. V shed 6 bases, J shed 3 bases, and the junction held 4 bases outside the gene matches. This CDR3 has 14 amino acids. This CDR3 reads CASSRGGDTGELFI. The CDR3 DNA follows: TGTGCCAGCAGTCGGGGAGGGGACACCGGGGAGCTGTTTATT.

This clonotype came up many times. For the CDR3, the DNA is TGTGCCAGCAGCTTGTCAGATGGATGGTCCTACGAGCAGTACTTC. It translates to CASSLSDGWSYEQYF. This rearrangement joins TRBV5-8 to TRBJ2-7; D gene unclear. The germline V and J ends were trimmed by 1 base and 1 base, with 12 bases remaining between them. CDR1 and CDR2 from the germline V gene are SGHTS and YDEGEE. This CDR3 has 15 amino acids.

This clonotype was detected many times. The chain has TRBV6-5 and TRBJ2-2; D not resolved. Germline CDR1 MNHEY, CDR2 SVGAGI. The V end lost 1 base, the J end lost 5 bases, and 5 bases lay between the germline ends. The CDR3 contains 13 residues. The CDR3 protein is CASSYFATGELFF. The DNA of the CDR3 is TGTGCCAGCAGTTACTTTGCGACCGGGGAGCTGTTTTTT.

There are many counts of this clonotype. The V call is TRBV6-2 or TRBV6-3, the J call TRBJ2-7; 9 bases match TRBD1. Looked up from germline, CDR1 is MNHEY and CDR2 is SVGEGT. This CDR3 region has 15 residues. V trimming: 6 bases; J trimming: 2 bases; junction bases outside the gene matches: 8. The CDR3 region is CASRGWDRDTYEQYF. CDR3 nucleotide sequence: TGTGCCAGCAGAGGATGGGACAGGGATACCTACGAGCAGTACTTC.

Ten or more counts support this clonotype. V usage is TRBV4-1 and J usage is TRBJ1-6, with 8 bases matching TRBD1. In germline, CDR1 is MGHRA, CDR2 YSYEKL. The CDR3 is 16 amino acids. J was trimmed by 7 bases and V by 3 bases; bases with no gene match: 8. CDR3 loop: CASSQTGQGGNSPLHF. DNA of the CDR3: TGCGCCAGCAGCCAGACTGGACAGGGAGGCAATTCACCCCTCCACTTT.